Sequencing of this T cell receptor beta chain was carried out in a study of T-cell memory formation after mild COVID-19. Looking at the study overall: TCR clusters were mostly confined to one donor each.

5'RACE with constant-segment primers yielded barcoded, UMI-tagged TCR alpha and TCR beta cDNA libraries. Using its own MiXCR run on the 5' RACE reads, TCRdb lists one record per CDR3 protein. The table shows roughly 280,000 distinct CDR3 sequences, with about 16% occurring only once. In germline, CDR1 is SGHTA, CDR2 FQGNSA. The CDR3 sequence is 12 residues long. V lost 2 bases to trimming and J lost 11 bases, with 10 bases between them. This clonotype was seen repeatedly, ten times or more. Its antigen remains unidentified. Overall study results and limits: Contracting CD8+ clones were enriched in EMRA, CD4+ mainly in CM and EM. Pre-infection memory already had some responding clones, implying cross-reactive memory joined.

The chain has TRBV7-2 and TRBJ2-1; unclear D gene. This sequence originates from a man younger than 30 who had mild COVID-19 (a few samples of this study predate the infection). Cell type and time point are not known. Sequenced: PBMCs or a T cell subset sorted from them (not recorded which). The CDR3 DNA reads as TGTGCCAGCAGCTTAAGCTTGACAAAGCAGTTCTTC. It yields the protein CASSLSLTKQFF.